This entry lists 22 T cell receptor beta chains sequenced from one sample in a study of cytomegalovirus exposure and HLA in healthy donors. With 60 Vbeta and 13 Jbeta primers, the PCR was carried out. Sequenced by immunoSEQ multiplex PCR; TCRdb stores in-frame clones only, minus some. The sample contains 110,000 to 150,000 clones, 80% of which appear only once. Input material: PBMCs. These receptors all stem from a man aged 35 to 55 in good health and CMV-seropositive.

CDR3 nucleotides: TGTGCCAGCAGCCAAGAGGGGACAGGGTTGATCGAGCAGTACTTC. Translated: CASSQEGTGLIEQYF. The rearrangement links TRBV4-2 to TRBJ2-7, with 9 bases fitting TRBD1. Germline CDR1 is LGHNA and CDR2 is YNFKEQ. J gave up 6 bases and V 0 bases, and 6 bases lay outside the gene matches. The CDR3 is made up of 15 amino acids.

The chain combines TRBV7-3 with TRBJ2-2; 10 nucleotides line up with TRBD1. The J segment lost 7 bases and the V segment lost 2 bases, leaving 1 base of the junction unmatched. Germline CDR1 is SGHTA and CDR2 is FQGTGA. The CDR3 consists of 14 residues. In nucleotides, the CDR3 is TGTGCCAGCAGCTTAGGACAGGGGGTCGGGGAGCTGTTTTTT. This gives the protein CASSLGQGVGELFF.

For the CDR3, the DNA is TGTGCCAGCAGCTTAGGGACAGGCCTCCAAGAGACCCAGTACTTC. It encodes CASSLGTGLQETQYF. V usage is TRBV7-9 and J usage is TRBJ2-5, with 7 bases identical to TRBD1. The V gene end was trimmed by 1 base and the J gene end by 1 base; junction bases not matched to a gene: 3. Germline CDR1 is SEHNR and CDR2 is FQNEAQ (reference sequence). CDR3 length: 15 residues.

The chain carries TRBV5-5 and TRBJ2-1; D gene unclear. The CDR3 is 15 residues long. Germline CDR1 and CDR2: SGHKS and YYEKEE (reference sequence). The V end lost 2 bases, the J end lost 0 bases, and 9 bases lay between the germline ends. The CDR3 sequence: CASSFTVSSYNEQFF. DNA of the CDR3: TGTGCCAGCAGCTTCACGGTTAGCTCCTACAATGAGCAGTTCTTC.

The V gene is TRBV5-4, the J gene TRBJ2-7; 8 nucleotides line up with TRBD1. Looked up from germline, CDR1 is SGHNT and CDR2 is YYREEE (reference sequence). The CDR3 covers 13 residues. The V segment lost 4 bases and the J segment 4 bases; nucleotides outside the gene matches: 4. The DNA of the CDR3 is TGTGCCAGCAGCATACGACAGGGGTACGAGCAGTACTTC. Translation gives CASSIRQGYEQYF. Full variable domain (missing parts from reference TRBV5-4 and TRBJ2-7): ETGVTQSPTHLIKTRGQQVTLRCSSQSGHNTVSWYQQALGQGPQFIFQYYREEENGRGNFPPRFSGLQFPNYSSELNVNALELDDSALYLCASSIRQGYEQYFGPGTRLTVT.

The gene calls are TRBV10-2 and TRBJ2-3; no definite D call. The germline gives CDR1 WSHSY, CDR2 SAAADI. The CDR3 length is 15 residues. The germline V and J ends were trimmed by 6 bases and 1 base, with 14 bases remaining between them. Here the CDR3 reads CASRPKIAGTDTQYF. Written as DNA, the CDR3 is TGCGCCAGCAGGCCCAAAATCGCAGGCACAGATACGCAGTATTTT.

The CDR3 DNA reads TGTGCCAGCAGCCAAACTTTCCCATTTCAAAGCTCCTACGAGCAGTACTTC. Translating gives CASSQTFPFQSSYEQYF. The V gene is TRBV5-6, the J gene TRBJ2-7; D is uncertain. V was shortened by 4 bases and J by 0 bases, with 20 bases between the two germline ends. The length of the CDR3 is 17 residues. Germline CDR1 is SGHDT and CDR2 is YYEEEE.

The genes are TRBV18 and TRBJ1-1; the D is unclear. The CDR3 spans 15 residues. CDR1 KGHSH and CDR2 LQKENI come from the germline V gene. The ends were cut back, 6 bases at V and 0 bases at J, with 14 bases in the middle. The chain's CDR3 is CASSQLHQLNTEAFF. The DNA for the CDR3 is TGTGCCAGCTCGCAATTACATCAACTGAACACTGAAGCTTTCTTT.

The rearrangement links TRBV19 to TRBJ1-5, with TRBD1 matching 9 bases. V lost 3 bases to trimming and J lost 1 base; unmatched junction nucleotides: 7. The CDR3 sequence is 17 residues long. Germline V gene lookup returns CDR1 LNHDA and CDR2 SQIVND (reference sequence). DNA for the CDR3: TGTGCCAGTAGTATGGGACAGGGTAGGGGCAGCAATCAGCCCCAGCATTTT. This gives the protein CASSMGQGRGSNQPQHF.

The CDR3 DNA sequence: TGTGCCAGCAGCCTCCCCGGACAGGTTAACACTGAAGCTTTCTTT. It yields the protein CASSLPGQVNTEAFF. The chain combines TRBV28 with TRBJ1-1; 7 bases map to TRBD1. CDR3 length equals 15 residues. V was clipped by 6 bases and J by 2 bases; unmatched bases: 9. Looked up from germline, CDR1 is MDHEN and CDR2 is SYDVKM.

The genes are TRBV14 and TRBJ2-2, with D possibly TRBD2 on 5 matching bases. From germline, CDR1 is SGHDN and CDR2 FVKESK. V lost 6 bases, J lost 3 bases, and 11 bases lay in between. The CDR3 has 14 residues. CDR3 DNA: TGTGCCAGCAGTCGACTAATTTACACCGGGGAGCTGTTTTTT. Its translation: CASSRLIYTGELFF.

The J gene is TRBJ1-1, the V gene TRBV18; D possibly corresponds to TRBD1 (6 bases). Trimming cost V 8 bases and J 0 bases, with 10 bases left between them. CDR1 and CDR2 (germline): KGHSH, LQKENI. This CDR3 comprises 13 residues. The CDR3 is CASLDSLNTEAFF. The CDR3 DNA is TGTGCCAGCCTGGACAGCCTGAACACTGAAGCTTTCTTT.

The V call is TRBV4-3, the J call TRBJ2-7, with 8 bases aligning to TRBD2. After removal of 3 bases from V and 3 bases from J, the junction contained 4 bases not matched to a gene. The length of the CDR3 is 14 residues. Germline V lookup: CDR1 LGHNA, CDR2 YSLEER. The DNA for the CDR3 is TGCGCCAGCAGCCAGAGGCTAGCGGGCTACGAGCAGTACTTC. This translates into CASSQRLAGYEQYF.

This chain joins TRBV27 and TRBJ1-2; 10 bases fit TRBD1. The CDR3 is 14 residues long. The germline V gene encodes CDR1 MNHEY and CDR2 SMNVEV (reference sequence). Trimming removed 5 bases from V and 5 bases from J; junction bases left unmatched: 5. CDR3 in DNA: TGTGCCAGCAGTCGGACAGGGGGGCCTTATGGCTACACCTTC. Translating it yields CASSRTGGPYGYTF.

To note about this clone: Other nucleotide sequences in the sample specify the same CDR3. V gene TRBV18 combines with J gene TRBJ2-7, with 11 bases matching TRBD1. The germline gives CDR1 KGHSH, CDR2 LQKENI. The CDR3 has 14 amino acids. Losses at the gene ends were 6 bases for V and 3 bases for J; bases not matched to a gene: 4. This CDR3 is CASSPGTGGYEQYF. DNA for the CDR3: TGTGCCAGCTCTCCCGGGACAGGGGGCTACGAGCAGTACTTC.

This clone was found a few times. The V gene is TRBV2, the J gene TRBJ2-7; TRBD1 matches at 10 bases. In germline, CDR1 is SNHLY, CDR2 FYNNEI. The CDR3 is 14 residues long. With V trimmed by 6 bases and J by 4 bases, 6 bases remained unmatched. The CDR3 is CASRARTGGYEQYF. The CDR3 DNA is TGTGCCAGCAGGGCAAGGACAGGGGGTTACGAGCAGTACTTC.

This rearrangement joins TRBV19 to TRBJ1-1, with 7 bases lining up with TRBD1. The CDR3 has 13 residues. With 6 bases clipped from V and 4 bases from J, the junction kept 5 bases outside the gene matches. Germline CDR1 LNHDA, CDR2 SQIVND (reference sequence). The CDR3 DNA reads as TGTGCCAGTAGCAAAGACAGGGTCACTGAAGCTTTCTTT. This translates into CASSKDRVTEAFF.

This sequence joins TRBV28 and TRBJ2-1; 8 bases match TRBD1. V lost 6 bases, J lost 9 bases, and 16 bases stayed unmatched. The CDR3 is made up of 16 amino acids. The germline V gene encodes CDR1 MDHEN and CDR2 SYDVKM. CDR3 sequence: CASSSLGRQGLGEQFF. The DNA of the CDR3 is TGTGCCAGCAGCTCGCTCGGGAGACAGGGGCTAGGTGAGCAGTTCTTC.

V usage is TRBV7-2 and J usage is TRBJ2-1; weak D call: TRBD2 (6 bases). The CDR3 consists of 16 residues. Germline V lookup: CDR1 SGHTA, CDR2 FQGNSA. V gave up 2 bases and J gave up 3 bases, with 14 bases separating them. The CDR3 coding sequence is TGTGCCAGCAGCTTAAGTTCCGGGACTGGCTACAATGAGCAGTTCTTC. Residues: CASSLSSGTGYNEQFF.

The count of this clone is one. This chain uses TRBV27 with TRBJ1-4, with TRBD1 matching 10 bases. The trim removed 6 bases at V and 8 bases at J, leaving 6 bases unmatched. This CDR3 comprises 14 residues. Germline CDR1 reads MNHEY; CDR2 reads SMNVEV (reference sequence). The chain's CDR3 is CASRPGQGLEKLFF. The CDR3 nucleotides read TGTGCCAGCAGGCCGGGACAGGGGTTGGAAAAACTGTTTTTT.

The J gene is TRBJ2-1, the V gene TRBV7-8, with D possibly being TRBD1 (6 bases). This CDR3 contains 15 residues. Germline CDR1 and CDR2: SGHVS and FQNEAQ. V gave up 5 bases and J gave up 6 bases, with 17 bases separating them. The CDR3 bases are TGTGCCAGCAGCACGGCCAGGGGCTGGAGCAATGAGCAGTTCTTC. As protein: CASSTARGWSNEQFF. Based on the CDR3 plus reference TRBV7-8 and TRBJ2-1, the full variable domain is GAGVSQSPRYKVAKRGQDVALRCDPISGHVSLFWYQQALGQGPEFLTYFQNEAQLDKSGLPSDRFFAERPEGSVSTLKIQRTQQEDSAVYLCASSTARGWSNEQFFGPGTRLTVL.

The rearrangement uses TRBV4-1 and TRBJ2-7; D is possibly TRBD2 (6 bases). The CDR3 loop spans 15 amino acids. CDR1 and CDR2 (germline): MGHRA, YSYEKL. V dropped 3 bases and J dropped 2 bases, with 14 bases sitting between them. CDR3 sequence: CASSHSDWGAYEQYF. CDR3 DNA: TGCGCCAGCAGCCACTCCGACTGGGGGGCCTACGAGCAGTACTTC.